Shown below are 9 T cell receptor beta chains from a single sample sequenced in a study of identical twins. TCRdb analysed the 5' RACE reads with MiXCR anew, one entry per CDR3 protein. Altogether around 220,000 distinct CDR3 sequences are present, about 14% being singletons, with the ten largest covering around 8.3%. Sequencing was done on a sample of memory (CD45RO+) T cells sorted from blood. These receptors came from a woman under 30 in good health.

CDR3 residues: CASSDRVQTQYF. CDR3 in DNA: TGTGCCAGCAGCGACAGGGTACAGACCCAGTACTTC. V gene TRBV6-5 combines with J gene TRBJ2-5; 7 bases align to TRBD1. The V segment lost 6 bases and the J segment 6 bases; nucleotides outside the gene matches: 4. This CDR3 spans 12 amino acids. Germline V lookup: CDR1 MNHEY, CDR2 SVGAGI.

At least ten counts were recorded for this clonotype. The chain joins TRBV5-1 to TRBJ2-6, with D maybe TRBD2 (6 bases). With 8 bases removed from V and 0 bases from J, the gap between germline ends came to 15 bases. Per the germline V gene, CDR1 is SGHRS and CDR2 is YFSETQ. The CDR3 sequence is 16 residues long. The CDR3 DNA reads as TGCGCCAGTTTCCCGCTCGGGAGCTCTGGGGCCAACGTCCTGACTTTC. It is translated as CASFPLGSSGANVLTF. Combining the CDR3 with reference TRBV5-1 and TRBJ2-6 gives the whole variable domain KAGVTQTPRYLIKTRGQQVTLSCSPISGHRSVSWYQQTPGQGLQFLFEYFSETQRNKGNFPGRFSGRQFSNSRSEMNVSTLELGDSALYLCASFPLGSSGANVLTFGAGSRLTVL.

This clonotype was detected only a few times. The chain carries TRBV6-1 and TRBJ2-7, with D perhaps TRBD1 or TRBD2 (7 bases each). The germline V gene encodes CDR1 MNHNS and CDR2 SASEGT. The CDR3 contains 13 residues. V was cut by 5 bases and J by 7 bases, with 15 bases left in between. CDR3 amino acids: CASSPTGEGEQYF. The CDR3 DNA follows: TGTGCCAGCAGTCCTACAGGGGAGGGGGAGCAGTACTTC.

V and J are TRBV28 and TRBJ1-1, with TRBD1 identical over 7 bases. The CDR3 runs 13 residues. With V trimmed by 3 bases and J by 7 bases, 5 bases remained unmatched. The germline gives CDR1 MDHEN, CDR2 SYDVKM. The CDR3 sequence is CASSLDRFREAFF. CDR3 coding DNA: TGTGCCAGCAGTTTGGACAGGTTCCGTGAAGCTTTCTTT.

The chain's CDR3 is CASTAAAPYGYTF. CDR3 nucleotide sequence: TGTGCCAGCACCGCGGCAGCCCCCTATGGCTACACCTTC. This rearrangement joins TRBV2 to TRBJ1-2; D remains unclear. Looked up from germline, CDR1 is SNHLY and CDR2 is FYNNEI. The CDR3 is made up of 13 amino acids. V was shortened by 7 bases and J by 4 bases, with 13 bases between the two germline ends.

This clonotype came up many times. The chain joins TRBV7-8 to TRBJ2-1; 7 nucleotides agree with TRBD2. Looked up from germline, CDR1 is SGHVS and CDR2 is FQNEAQ. The CDR3 runs to 15 residues. The J segment lost 9 bases and the V segment lost 3 bases, leaving 11 bases of the junction unmatched. The CDR3 protein is CASSFKWEGRLEQFF. The CDR3 nucleotides read TGTGCCAGCAGCTTCAAGTGGGAGGGCCGGCTTGAGCAGTTCTTC.

This clonotype was seen a few times. V usage is TRBV20-1 and J usage is TRBJ2-1; no definite D call. Germline V gene lookup returns CDR1 DFQATT and CDR2 SNEGSKA (reference sequence). V was clipped by 5 bases and J by 5 bases, with 16 bases between them. The CDR3 runs to 14 residues. The DNA of the CDR3 is TGCAGTGCTCAAGGTGGTGATTCCAACAATGAGCAGTTCTTC. Encoded protein: CSAQGGDSNNEQFF.

In this sample, this clonotype turned up many times. The gene calls are TRBV7-2 and TRBJ2-3; D not certain. Germline-derived CDR1 and CDR2 are SGHTA and FQGNSA. The CDR3 length is 13 residues. Trimming took off 3 bases at V and 5 bases at J, with 9 bases between the two ends. As DNA, the CDR3 is TGTGCCAGCAGCTTGGGGTATCGAGATACGCAGTATTTT. It encodes CASSLGYRDTQYF.

The genes are TRBV9 and TRBJ1-2; D unresolved. Trimming stripped 0 bases from V and 2 bases from J, with 11 bases between. The CDR3 length is 15 residues. Germline assignment: CDR1 SGDLS and CDR2 YYNGEE. The CDR3 bases are TGTGCCAGCAGCGTAGCTGGAGGGCGAAACTATGGCTACACCTTC. Protein product: CASSVAGGRNYGYTF.